This TCR beta chain was sequenced during a study of shared clonotypes between healthy human individuals. General study points: Sharing across four donors was highest in naive CD4 (approximately 5%) and lowest in memory CD8 (roughly 0.4%).

Naive CD8 cells, CD45RO-negative and positively selected for CCR7, excluded terminally differentiated effector memory CD45RA+ cells. TCRdb's copy holds only in-frame clones and misses some; the assay was immunoSEQ multiplex PCR. The table lists hundreds of thousands of clones, about 96% of them singletons. Regarding this clone: What it binds is unknown.

What was sequenced was naive CD8+ T cells sorted from blood. This sequence originates from a young woman in good health.

This CDR3 is CASKGLAELTSRETQYF. For the CDR3, the DNA is TGTGCCAGCAAGGGACTAGCGGAACTCACATCGAGGGAGACCCAGTACTTC. The chain recombines TRBV7-9 with TRBJ2-5; 11 bases match TRBD2. The length of the CDR3 is 17 residues. With 7 bases clipped from V and 5 bases from J, the junction kept 15 bases outside the gene matches. In germline, CDR1 is SEHNR, CDR2 FQNEAQ (reference sequence).